This T cell receptor (beta chain) appears in the sequencing data of a study of CD8+CD57+ T cells in acquired aplastic anemia. Study at large: CD4+ cell libraries from healthy donors averaged around 9.8 million reads.

Points on this clonotype: The antigen remains unidentified.

Study-wide results and limits: Between patients and controls, 25 to 30 CD8+ CDR3 sequences were found in common.

CDR3 and TCR beta VDJ profiling relied on a genomic DNA template. TCRdb re-called the reads with MiXCR, one entry per CDR3 protein. The sample lists about 81,000 distinct CDR3 sequences; over 35% were seen once. The CDR3 totals 14 residues. Germline values: CDR1 GTSNPN, CDR2 SVGIG (reference sequence). V was pared by 0 bases and J by 2 bases, with 9 bases between. The rearrangement uses TRBV30 and TRBJ2-3; D unresolved. The specimen was sorted CD4+, CD8+, or CD8+CD57+ T cells (not recorded which) from PBMCs. The sequence derives from a human donor in good health, serving as a control. CDR3 loop: CAWSVSAHTDTQYF. The DNA of the CDR3 is TGTGCCTGGAGTGTAAGCGCCCACACAGATACGCAGTATTTT.